The clone carrying this T cell receptor (beta chain) turned up a few times. This entry is derived from a study of patients and donors after allogeneic stem cell transplantation. Germline CDR1 is MNHNS and CDR2 is SASEGT. V dropped 8 bases and J dropped 2; count of bases not matched to a gene: 6. The CDR3 contains 14 residues. MiXCR, applied by TCRdb to the RT-PCR reads, yields one record per CDR3 protein. This table has roughly 960,000 distinct CDR3 sequences, approximately 18% appearing once. The rearrangement joins TRBV6-1 to TRBJ2-7; 10 nucleotides align to TRBD1. The clonotype was recovered from a human donor who was either an allogeneic HSCT recipient or a stem cell or donor lymphocyte infusion donor (not recorded which). It is not recorded whose cells these are; they may come from a transplant donor. The specimen was blood, either unsorted or a sorted T cell fraction (not recorded which). CDR3 coding DNA: TGTGCCAGCCCTTCGGGACAGGGGACCTACGAGCAGTACTTC. Its translation: CASPSGQGTYEQYF.